The 11 T cell receptor beta chains in this list originate from one sample, sequenced in a study of OX40 agonist ivuxolimab in advanced cancers. The repertoire was sequenced with immunoSEQ multiplex PCR; TCRdb's copy has only in-frame clones and lacks some. There are tens of thousands of clones in the sample; around nine tenths occur only once, and about a fifth lies in the top ten. The sequencing here drew on CD4+ or CD8+ T cells sorted from blood, taken in a trial of the OX40 agonist ivuxolimab. The origin of the receptors is an adult with an advanced solid tumor such as melanoma, head and neck, liver or kidney cancer.

This chain connects TRBV9 to TRBJ2-5; tentatively, D is TRBD1 (7 bases). The CDR3 is 14 residues long. The V gene's germline CDR1 is SGDLS and CDR2 YYNGEE. Trimming stripped 2 bases from V and 4 bases from J, with 12 bases between. The CDR3 loop reads CASSVGQGGETQYF. The CDR3 region has the DNA TGTGCCAGCAGCGTGGGGCAGGGGGGAGAGACCCAGTACTTC.

The genes are TRBV5-4 and TRBJ2-1; the D gene could be TRBD1 or TRBD2 (7 bases each). V lost 1 base and J 5 bases, leaving 13 bases between the germline ends. This CDR3 comprises 15 residues. The V gene's germline CDR1 is SGHNT and CDR2 YYREEE (reference sequence). The CDR3 bases are TGTGCCAGCAGCTTGATGGGAGGGGGCGACAATGAGCAGTTCTTC. Translation: CASSLMGGGDNEQFF.

The rearrangement joins TRBV4-1 to TRBJ2-7; D ambiguous. The V gene lost 0 bases and the J gene lost 4 bases, with 10 bases spanning the gap. This CDR3 has 14 residues. Germline V gene sequence: CDR1 MGHRA, CDR2 YSYEKL. The CDR3 sequence: CASSQDWSRYEQYF. Here the CDR3 DNA reads TGCGCCAGCAGCCAAGATTGGTCCAGATACGAGCAGTACTTC.

This chain joins TRBV10-2 and TRBJ2-2; TRBD2 is a possible D gene (5 bases). This CDR3 has 15 residues. The V end was cut by 3 bases, the J end by 5 bases, with 13 bases between. Germline loops: CDR1 WSHSY, CDR2 SAAADI. In DNA form, the CDR3 reads TGCGCCAGCAGTGAAGGGCAGAGAGGGACCGGGGAGCTGTTTTTT. Its protein is CASSEGQRGTGELFF.

V gene TRBV27 combines with J gene TRBJ2-2, with D perhaps TRBD1 (5 bases). The germline CDR1 and CDR2 sequences are MNHEY and SMNVEV (reference sequence). The CDR3 runs 13 residues. The ends were cut back, 5 bases at V and 3 bases at J, with 7 bases in the middle. Here the CDR3 reads CASSRQHTGELFF. CDR3 nucleotide sequence: TGTGCCAGCAGTAGACAGCACACCGGGGAGCTGTTTTTT.

The gene calls are TRBV12-5 and TRBJ2-3; D may be TRBD2 (6 bases). Germline lookup yields CDR1 LGHNT and CDR2 FRNRAP. The length of the CDR3 is 15 residues. The ends were cut back, 1 base at V and 2 bases at J, with 10 bases in the middle. Written as DNA, the CDR3 is TGTGCTAGTGGTTTGGAGGGACTCCCCACAGATACGCAGTATTTT. This sequence encodes CASGLEGLPTDTQYF.

There are a few counts of this clone. The chain employs TRBV6-5 and TRBJ1-1; possibly TRBD1 for D (6 bases). The CDR3 contains 13 residues. Trimming took off 8 bases at V and 0 bases at J, with 10 bases between the two ends. CDR1 is MNHEY, CDR2 SVGAGI, per germline. The CDR3 protein is CASSGTLNTEAFF. The CDR3, as DNA: TGTGCCAGCTCGGGGACATTGAACACTGAAGCTTTCTTT.

Note on this clone: Its ends do not fully match the called genes, so a read error is possible. This chain uses TRBV5-6 with TRBJ2-7; TRBD1 might be the D (6 bases). Germline V gives CDR1 SGHDT, CDR2 YYEEEE. The length of the CDR3 is 11 residues. The CDR3 DNA reads TGTGCCAGCAGCTTGGCCGGGACACTATTCTTC. Translated, it gives CASSLAGTLFF.

The chain employs TRBV2 and TRBJ2-6; possible D gene TRBD1, 6 bases. Trimming shortened V by 10 bases and J by 0 bases, and 16 bases separated the two germline ends. Germline loops: CDR1 SNHLY, CDR2 FYNNEI. The CDR3 contains 16 residues. The CDR3 DNA sequence: TGTGCCAACACAGGGTACCACGACTCTGGGGCCAACGTCCTGACTTTC. This encodes CANTGYHDSGANVLTF.

This rearrangement joins TRBV4-3 to TRBJ2-2; TRBD2 agrees at 10 bases. There are 16 residues in the CDR3. The junction had 4 bases not matched to a gene; V was cut back by 0 bases and J by 6 bases. Germline V gene lookup returns CDR1 LGHNA and CDR2 YSLEER. The CDR3 is CASSQDRSGGAGELFF. The CDR3 region has the DNA TGCGCCAGCAGCCAAGATCGGAGCGGGGGGGCCGGGGAGCTGTTTTTT.

V is TRBV10-2 and J is TRBJ2-7, with D perhaps TRBD2 (6 bases). The CDR3 covers 11 residues. Trimming took off 3 bases at V and 13 bases at J, with 13 bases between the two ends. Germline CDR1 and CDR2: WSHSY and SAAADI. The CDR3 bases are TGCGCCAGCAGTGATTTACGGGAGAGCTACTTC. As protein: CASSDLRESYF.